The clone carrying this T cell receptor beta chain was observed many times. The antigen is undetermined. The data belong to a study of tumor-infiltrating lymphocytes in primary liver carcinoma. V lost 6 bases to trimming and J lost 6 bases; unmatched junction nucleotides: 16. The CDR3 has 19 residues. Germline-derived CDR1 and CDR2 are MNHEY and SVGAGI. Researchers generated TCR beta cDNA from about 460 ng of total RNA, relying on a constant-region primer. Libraries covering TCR beta were generated through three nested multiplex PCR rounds (using a slightly modified ARM-PCR). Forward primers for TRBV1-TRBV30 and a C-beta reverse primer served the first two PCR rounds, at around 11 cycles each. MiXCR, run by TCRdb on the multiplex PCR reads, gives a single entry per CDR3 protein. This table has tens of thousands of distinct CDR3 sequences, 73% appearing once. Notes on the study in general: Compared with blood, tumor repertoires held significantly more in their top 250 clones. Between tumor regions, pairs overlapped more than tumor-adjacent and tumor-blood pairs did. Only around 7.5-24% of top clones occurred in all five tumor regions.

Investigators took RNA and DNA out together from 20-30 mg of unsorted bulk tissue. The chain employs TRBV6-5 and TRBJ2-3; 15 nucleotides align to TRBD2. Input material: liver tumor tissue from sampling region 2. Sample subset: tumor region T2, inferior pole. This sequence originates from a middle-aged man with primary liver carcinoma and hepatitis B virus infection. The CDR3 DNA sequence: TGTGCCAGCAGCCCTCGGACTAGCGGGAGGGCCAGATTTTCGGATACGCAGTATTTT. Translation gives CASSPRTSGRARFSDTQYF.